This T cell receptor beta chain was profiled in a study of post-analysis software for immune sequencing data. Study in general: In terms of disease course, relapsing-remitting, secondary progressive and progressive-relapsing multiple sclerosis were included.

Germline assignment: CDR1 MDHEN and CDR2 SYDVKM. The CDR3 is 18 amino acids. Trimming removed 2 bases at V and 2 bases at J, with 18 bases between. With regard to this clonotype: Antigen unknown.

Study-level results: Relative to controls, patients with multiple sclerosis showed significantly lower normalized Chao1 diversity. A handful of TRBV segments appeared more often in patients than in controls, and TRBV5-6, TRBV5-1 and TRBV20-1 were among these.

Each TCR beta cDNA library carried unique molecular identifiers. TCRdb re-analysed the PCR reads in MiXCR, keeping a single row per CDR3 protein. The sample lists more than 450,000 distinct CDR3 sequences, 30% to 40% occurring once. The TCR was taken from a girl aged 2-17 years with multiple sclerosis. The chain couples TRBV28 to TRBJ1-4, with D maybe TRBD1 (6 bases). The source material was blood. The CDR3 sequence is CASSLLFGQIGTNEKLFF. The CDR3 region has the DNA TGTGCCAGCAGTTTACTTTTCGGACAGATTGGGACTAATGAAAAACTGTTTTTT.